One T cell receptor (beta chain) is described in this entry. The entry originates in a study of blood T cell repertoires in COVID-19. Study background: Acute and convalescent COVID-19 samples came from the United States, Italy and Spain. Sample material is recorded as cDNA or gDNA derived from T cells, B-cell-depleted T cells, or PBMCs.

Original methodology: By means of reference gene primer amplification, nucleated cell counts were estimated. Clones were read by immunoSEQ multiplex PCR, and TCRdb kept only the in-frame ones, dropping some. V and J calls and clone size are as listed in that table; D and trimming were resolved from the DNA. The table lists some 320,000 clones, 65% to 90% of them singletons, with roughly 7.8% in the top ten. The CDR3 is 16 amino acids. V gave up 1 base and J gave up 0 bases, with 8 bases separating them. The germline gives CDR1 SGHTS, CDR2 YDEGEE. Sequencing input: peripheral blood. The chain has TRBV5-8 and TRBJ2-6; possible D gene TRBD1, 6 bases. The source of this sequence is a human donor in a cohort sampled during active COVID-19. The CDR3 DNA reads TGTGCCAGCAGCTTGTGGACAGACTCTGGGGCCAACGTCCTGACTTTC. Its protein is CASSLWTDSGANVLTF.